This T cell receptor beta chain was captured by sequencing in a study of shared clonotypes between healthy human individuals. Naivety among CD8 cells was defined by CD45RO negativity and positive CCR7 selection, thereby excluding terminally differentiated effector memory CD45RA+ cells. In the case of this clone: Its antigen is unknown.

Findings of the study overall: Across four donors, naive CD4 shared 4.5% to 6%, naive CD8 over 3%, memory CD4 roughly 2.5%, memory CD8 around 0.42%. Naive subsets generally exceeded memory subsets in estimated richness.

V was clipped by 8 bases and J by 2 bases, with 16 bases between them. The germline CDR1 and CDR2 sequences are LNHDA and SQIVND (reference sequence). This CDR3 comprises 15 residues. The genomic DNA of each subset was split evenly across several immunoSEQ plates. Sorted subsets were amplified in replicate PCRs using 200 ng DNA, about 30,000 T cell genomes. Assay: immunoSEQ multiplex PCR; the TCRdb copy retains only in-frame clones and omits some. The table has about 700,000 clones, under 95% seen once. This sequence joins TRBV19 and TRBJ1-5, with D possibly being TRBD1 (6 bases). The sample consisted of naive CD8+ T cells sorted from blood. The clonotype comes from a man aged 25-45 years in good health. For the CDR3, the DNA is TGTGCCAGTGACTCGAACAGGGCTGGCAATCAGCCCCAGCATTTT. Amino acid sequence: CASDSNRAGNQPQHF.